Detailed here is one TCR beta chain. This specimen includes other DNA sequences encoding the same CDR3. The PCR employed 60 Vbeta primers together with 13 Jbeta primers. Method: immunoSEQ multiplex PCR; TCRdb's copy keeps in-frame clones and lacks some. The sample consists of 90,000 to 120,000 clones, 65% to 80% of them appearing once. These data come from a study of cytomegalovirus exposure and HLA in healthy donors. The CDR3 length is 14 residues. Germline V gene sequence: CDR1 MNHNS, CDR2 SASEGT. Trimming took 0 bases from V and 4 from J, leaving 7 bases between them. What was sequenced was PBMCs. This receptor was obtained from a male donor in good health and CMV-seronegative. This chain links TRBV6-1 with TRBJ1-5, with D perhaps TRBD1 (5 bases). The chain's CDR3 is CASSEAGGNQPQHF. The DNA for the CDR3 is TGTGCCAGCAGTGAAGCGGGGGGGAATCAGCCCCAGCATTTT.